The 19 T cell receptor beta chains listed next were all sequenced from one sample in a study of blood T cell repertoires in COVID-19. Profiling relied on immunoSEQ multiplex PCR, and the TCRdb table lists in-frame clones only, not all of them. The sample holds fewer than 700,000 clones, 85% to 90% seen once. What was sequenced was peripheral blood. All receptors derive from a woman aged 45 to 65 with COVID-19, enrolled during active disease.

The V and J genes are TRBV5-1 and TRBJ2-3; 9 bases align to TRBD2. V lost 4 bases to trimming and J lost 3 bases; unmatched junction nucleotides: 15. Germline V gene lookup returns CDR1 SGHRS and CDR2 YFSETQ. This CDR3 region has 18 residues. The CDR3 nucleotides read TGCGCCAGCAGCCTCCGCCTAGACCGGCGGGGGGGGACAGATACGCAGTATTTT. The encoded protein is CASSLRLDRRGGTDTQYF.

V and J are TRBV5-6 and TRBJ1-2; D unclear. The germline V gene encodes CDR1 SGHDT and CDR2 YYEEEE. The CDR3 is 16 residues long. V was pared by 4 bases and J by 4 bases, with 20 bases between. The CDR3 loop is CASSTMSRRGFYGYTF. The CDR3 DNA follows: TGTGCCAGCAGCACCATGAGTAGACGGGGTTTCTATGGCTACACCTTC.

The chain uses TRBV10-2 and TRBJ1-1, with D possibly being TRBD1 (6 bases). V was cut by 6 bases and J by 6 bases, with 20 bases left in between. The germline gives CDR1 WSHSY, CDR2 SAAADI. This CDR3 contains 15 residues. CDR3 in DNA: TGCGCCAGCAGCCGCGGGCTACAGGGCTTGGCTGAAGCTTTCTTT. Translating it yields CASSRGLQGLAEAFF.

The rearrangement joins TRBV10-3 to TRBJ2-3; 9 bases map to TRBD2. Per germline, CDR1 ENHRY and CDR2 SYGVKD. CDR3 length: 15 residues. V lost 3 bases and J lost 3; bases outside the gene matches: 4. The CDR3 spells CAISDEAGGTDTQYF. For the CDR3, the DNA is TGTGCCATCAGTGATGAAGCGGGGGGAACAGATACGCAGTATTTT.

The chain uses TRBV5-8 and TRBJ1-1; TRBD1 agrees at 9 bases. The CDR3 loop spans 18 amino acids. Germline lookup yields CDR1 SGHTS and CDR2 YDEGEE. After removal of 0 bases from V and 5 bases from J, the junction contained 14 bases not matched to a gene. The CDR3 loop reads CASSLVGGTGPTGTEAFF. The CDR3 DNA is TGTGCCAGCAGCTTGGTGGGCGGGACAGGGCCTACAGGTACTGAAGCTTTCTTT.

The J gene is TRBJ1-4, the V gene TRBV6-1, with D tentatively TRBD1 (6 bases). This CDR3 is built from 14 residues. Trimming pared 2 bases from V and 4 bases from J, leaving 8 bases between. From germline, CDR1 is MNHNS and CDR2 SASEGT. CDR3 region: CASSERTDNEKLFF. The CDR3 nucleotides are TGTGCCAGCAGTGAAAGGACAGATAATGAAAAACTGTTTTTT.

This rearrangement joins TRBV4-2 to TRBJ2-1, with D possibly matching TRBD2 (6 bases). Looked up from germline, CDR1 is LGHNA and CDR2 is YNFKEQ. The CDR3 spans 16 residues. Trimming pared 0 bases from V and 0 bases from J, leaving 9 bases between. CDR3 sequence: CASSQEDGGSYNEQFF. CDR3 DNA sequence: TGTGCCAGCAGCCAAGAAGACGGGGGCTCCTACAATGAGCAGTTCTTC.

J is TRBJ2-3 and V is TRBV19; D gene unclear. Between the trimmed V and J ends, which lost 1 base and 5 bases, there was a span of 13 bases. CDR3 length equals 15 residues. CDR1 and CDR2 from the germline V gene are LNHDA and SQIVND (reference sequence). The chain's CDR3 is CASSIGRYSGDTQYF. The CDR3 DNA reads TGTGCCAGTAGTATAGGCAGGTATTCCGGAGATACGCAGTATTTT.

V gene TRBV11-1 combines with J gene TRBJ2-1, with TRBD2 identical over 10 bases. Looked up from germline, CDR1 is SGHAT and CDR2 is FQDESV (reference sequence). CDR3 length equals 15 residues. The J segment lost 5 bases and the V segment lost 4 bases, leaving 5 bases of the junction unmatched. CDR3 coding DNA: TGTGCCAGCAGCTCGCAGCTAGCGGGGGACAATGAGCAGTTCTTC. Translating it yields CASSSQLAGDNEQFF.

CDR3 sequence reads: CASSEVEAFF. For the CDR3, the DNA is TGTGCCAGCAGTGAAGTAGAAGCTTTCTTT. The J gene is TRBJ1-1, the V gene TRBV2; no firm D call. V lost 1 base, J lost 8 bases, and 2 bases lay in between. CDR3 length: 10 amino acids. CDR1 is SNHLY and CDR2 is FYNNEI in the germline V gene.

This rearrangement joins TRBV10-3 to TRBJ1-5; 9 bases line up with TRBD1. Germline-derived CDR1 and CDR2 are ENHRY and SYGVKD. The CDR3 totals 14 residues. J lost 6 bases, V lost 5 bases, and 5 bases had no gene match. The CDR3 DNA reads TGTGCCATCAGTCCCGGGACAGGGTCTCAGCCCCAGCATTTT. Encoded protein: CAISPGTGSQPQHF.

The V gene is TRBV6-5, the J gene TRBJ1-1; D might be TRBD1 (6 bases). Germline V gives CDR1 MNHEY, CDR2 SVGAGI. CDR3 length: 15 amino acids. V was cut by 5 bases and J by 3 bases, with 16 bases left in between. The CDR3 reads CASSPSRGGDTEAFF. CDR3 DNA: TGTGCCAGCAGTCCTTCCAGGGGAGGGGACACTGAAGCTTTCTTT.

V is TRBV5-1 and J is TRBJ2-5; the D gene is possibly TRBD2 (5 bases). Germline V gene sequence: CDR1 SGHRS, CDR2 YFSETQ. V lost 4 bases to trimming and J lost 1 base, with 17 bases between them. CDR3 length equals 16 residues. The DNA for the CDR3 is TGCGCCAGCAGCCCCCGGAGGCTAGCCTCCCAAGAGACCCAGTACTTC. Protein: CASSPRRLASQETQYF.

The count of this clone is one. The CDR3 loop reads CALQKTIAEAFF. CDR3 coding DNA: TGTGCCTTACAGAAAACGATCGCTGAAGCTTTCTTT. V gene TRBV30 combines with J gene TRBJ1-1, with unresolved D. Trimming cost V 7 bases and J 6 bases, with 15 bases left between them. CDR1 and CDR2 (germline): GTSNPN, SVGIG (reference sequence). The CDR3 is made up of 12 amino acids.

The chain recombines TRBV3-1 (or the pseudogene TRBV3-2) with TRBJ1-2, with TRBD1 identical over 9 bases. Germline trimming cut 2 bases from V and 8 bases from J; bases unmatched to any gene: 15. Germline values: CDR1 LGHDT, CDR2 YNNKEL (reference sequence). The CDR3 is 17 residues long. Here the CDR3 DNA reads TGTGCCAGCAGCCAATCACCCGCCGGGACAGGGAACAGGGGCTACACCTTC. This translates into CASSQSPAGTGNRGYTF.

A single count supports this clone. This chain connects TRBV3-1 (or the pseudogene TRBV3-2) to TRBJ2-2; the match to TRBD1 covers 8 bases. Germline V lookup: CDR1 LGHDT, CDR2 YNNKEL (reference sequence). CDR3 length: 16 residues. Trimming at V came to 1 base and at J to 6 bases, leaving 7 bases not matched to a gene. Written as DNA, the CDR3 is TGTGCCAGCAGCCAAGGCCGGACAGGGAATGCCGGGGAGCTGTTTTTT. Amino acid sequence: CASSQGRTGNAGELFF.

The chain uses TRBV19 and TRBJ1-1; D possibly corresponds to TRBD1 (5 bases). V lost 7 bases to trimming and J lost 5 bases, with 17 bases between them. This CDR3 has 14 residues. The germline CDR1 and CDR2 sequences are LNHDA and SQIVND (reference sequence). The CDR3 nucleotides read TGTGCCAGTACTCCGACGTGGGGGGGGACTGAAGCTTTCTTT. This codes for CASTPTWGGTEAFF.

The chain links TRBV28 to TRBJ1-5, with D perhaps TRBD1 (5 bases). V was trimmed by 10 bases and J by 1 base, leaving 20 bases between them. The length of the CDR3 is 16 residues. The germline V gene encodes CDR1 MDHEN and CDR2 SYDVKM. The CDR3 DNA follows: TGTGCCACCGGATCCTGGGGGGACCTAAGCAATCAGCCCCAGCATTTT. As protein: CATGSWGDLSNQPQHF.

The V call is TRBV30, the J call TRBJ2-5, with a possible D match to TRBD2 (5 bases). V dropped 1 base and J dropped 5 bases, with 14 bases sitting between them. Germline assignment: CDR1 GTSNPN and CDR2 SVGIG (reference sequence). This CDR3 has 14 residues. CDR3 protein: CAWSGTVAGETQYF. The CDR3 DNA reads as TGTGCCTGGAGTGGGACTGTGGCCGGGGAGACCCAGTACTTC.